Included here is one T cell receptor beta chain sequence, with context. The antigen is unknown. The data originate from a study of T cell responses to AZD1222 COVID-19 vaccine. This CDR3 spans 17 amino acids. The V gene end was trimmed by 1 base and the J gene end by 6 bases; junction bases not matched to a gene: 11. Germline CDR1 and CDR2: SQVTM and ANQGSEA. Study-level points and caveats: Repertoires in all cases were sampled only once the peak T cell response had passed. A mostly white British donor set with more females was recruited, and clonal diversity was possibly underestimated.

Data came from immunoSEQ multiplex PCR; TCRdb stores just in-frame clones and leaves some out. The repertoire holds around 130,000 clones, with 93% as singletons. The specimen was peripheral blood, collected on day 0 of AZD1222 vaccination. This chain uses TRBV29-1 with TRBJ2-3; 12 bases match TRBD2. The TCR sequence derives from an adult in good health. Here the CDR3 reads CSVEGLAGGGAEDTQYF. CDR3 nucleotide sequence: TGCAGCGTTGAAGGGCTAGCGGGAGGGGGGGCTGAGGATACGCAGTATTTT.